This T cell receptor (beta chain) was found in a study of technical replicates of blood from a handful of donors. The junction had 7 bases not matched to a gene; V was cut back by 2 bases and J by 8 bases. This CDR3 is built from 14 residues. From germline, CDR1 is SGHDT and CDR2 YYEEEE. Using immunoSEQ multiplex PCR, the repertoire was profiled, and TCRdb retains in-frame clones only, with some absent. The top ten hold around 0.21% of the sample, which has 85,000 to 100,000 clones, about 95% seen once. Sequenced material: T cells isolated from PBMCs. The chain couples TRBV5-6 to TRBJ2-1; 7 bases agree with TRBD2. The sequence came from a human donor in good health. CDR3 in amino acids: CASSLREVSDEQFF. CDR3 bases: TGTGCCAGCAGCTTACGGGAGGTCTCCGATGAGCAGTTCTTC.